What follows is one T cell receptor beta chain and its context. Its target is unknown. Produced via immunoSEQ multiplex PCR; TCRdb's table is partial and in-frame only. The repertoire includes about 55,000 clones, 88% of them detected once, and more than 6.5% sits in the top ten. Germline values: CDR1 LNHDA, CDR2 SQIVND (reference sequence). This CDR3 has 14 amino acids. Trimming took 6 bases from V and 11 from J; bases not matched to a gene: 12. This sample stems from a study of OX40 agonist ivuxolimab in advanced cancers. On the study more broadly: Partial responses occurred in three patients (one hepatocellular carcinoma, two cutaneous melanoma).

Blood sampling took place at baseline, cycle 4 day 1, and cycle 7 day 1. General study points: Fewer expanded clones were found on average in CD4+ than in CD8+ T cells. Within 6 weeks, CD4+ and CD8+ blood T cells expanded clonally at 0.1 to 3.0 mg/kg.

The V gene is TRBV19, the J gene TRBJ1-1, with 10 bases identical to TRBD1. Sequenced material: CD4+ or CD8+ T cells sorted from blood, taken in a trial of the OX40 agonist ivuxolimab. The receptor comes from an adult with an advanced solid tumor such as melanoma, head and neck, liver or kidney cancer. The CDR3 loop is CASRTGTGAPGAFF. For the CDR3, the DNA is TGTGCCAGTAGGACCGGGACAGGGGCCCCGGGGGCTTTCTTT.